This T cell receptor (beta chain) was profiled in a study of blood T cells in healthy people across ages (dated by TCRdb to the mid-2010s). For the wider study: Template switching captured roughly one uniquely barcoded TCR beta cDNA molecule per two T cells in model experiments. Using deep sequencing normalized with unique cDNA molecular identifiers, the study measured how TCR beta repertoire diversity changes with age. The donors were divided into four age groups: young (average roughly 15 years), middle-aged (about 40), aged (62) and long-lived (about 80). To avoid experimental bias, donors of different ages were distributed randomly across sequencing lanes. Two additional independent replicas of 1 million unique cDNA reads from the same blood draw were analyzed for two donors (one aged 18 to 30 and one aged 80 or older). What the research found in general, with its limitations: Estimates of total diversity based on one million sequenced T cells were considered lower bounds and underestimates. Bulk unsorted PBMC profiling prevented conclusive comparison of naive and antigen-experienced compartments. Because donor CMV infection status was unknown, age-related changes in expanded clonotypes were potentially confounded. As age increased, observed TCR beta diversity per million T cells dropped in a roughly linear way, and a significant reduction was already evident by age 40. The percentage of naive T cells measured by flow cytometry correlated strongly with observed TCR beta diversity. Compared with the aged group, the long-lived group had more naive CD4+ T cells, fewer expanded clones and increased TCR diversity, suggesting age selection.

V was cut back by 1 base and J by 9 bases, leaving a gap of 11 bases between them. Measured from the cysteine to the phenylalanine, the CDR3 is 13 residues long. The retained sequence is limited to the CDR3, 39 bases, with the frame set at the first base. Reading the germline V gene gives CDR1 SGHRS and CDR2 YFSETQ. The 40 or so donors, aged 6 to 90 years, were systemically healthy Caucasian individuals from Russia. Approximately 10 milliliters of peripheral blood were collected from each donor into EDTA-treated Vacutainer tubes. Ficoll-Paque density-gradient centrifugation was used to isolate PBMCs, with at least 6.5 million per sample. Trizol reagent was used to extract total RNA from the PBMCs, yielding at least 6 micrograms per sample. For every donor, an aliquot of PBMCs went through flow cytometry to measure the percentages of naive CD45RAhigh/CD27high T cells. The library relied on 5' RACE. Sequencing used an Illumina HiSeq 2500. A second PCR of roughly 7 to 11 cycles was performed with a sample-barcoded 5' primer and a J-beta primer mix. Each TCR beta cDNA molecule received a unique molecular identifier from a template-switch 5' adaptor carrying 12 random nucleotides. Each sample yielded at least 2.5 million CDR3-containing paired-end reads. All of the RNA was converted into first-strand cDNA using the Mint cDNA synthesis kit, with a TRBC-specific oligonucleotide serving as the primer. Following uracil-DNA glycosylase treatment, a first 18-cycle PCR with universal primers M1SS and BC2_uni_R was performed on all cDNA. The published analysis was carried out like this. For normalization, 1 million high-quality reads, each with a distinct molecular identifier, were randomly selected from each sample. Instead of being binned into consensus sequences, reads with shared molecular identifiers were discarded. MiTCR, set to a Q25 quality threshold and the strictest error-elimination algorithm, was used for CDR3 identification, clonotype clustering and error correction. A nonparametric unseen species model using Euler transformation provided a lower-bound estimate of total TCR beta diversity. Starting from the raw public reads, TCRdb applied fastp trimming at Q25, assembled clones with MiXCR and retained in-frame beta chains. One record per CDR3 amino acid sequence lists the most common genes and DNA. These V and J calls are TCRdb output, not the study's own analysis. The sample includes about 680,000 distinct CDR3 sequences, with over 45% observed a single time. Under 35% of the sample comes from the top ten.

As concerns this clonotype: No antigen is known for it. No much larger clone is present one base from it, and per-base qualities are unavailable.

Recombination connected TRBV5-1 to TRBJ2-1; the D gene cannot be named for sure. The sequenced material came from blood. This TCR came from an older woman in good health. The nucleotides are TGCGCCAGCAGCTTGTCATCTAAGGCTGAGCAGTTCTTC. Its product reads: CASSLSSKAEQFF. The full variable domain, completed from the reference TRBV5-1 and TRBJ2-1 proteins outside the CDR3, reads KAGVTQTPRYLIKTRGQQVTLSCSPISGHRSVSWYQQTPGQGLQFLFEYFSETQRNKGNFPGRFSGRQFSNSRSEMNVSTLELGDSALYLCASSLSSKAEQFFGPGTRLTVL.